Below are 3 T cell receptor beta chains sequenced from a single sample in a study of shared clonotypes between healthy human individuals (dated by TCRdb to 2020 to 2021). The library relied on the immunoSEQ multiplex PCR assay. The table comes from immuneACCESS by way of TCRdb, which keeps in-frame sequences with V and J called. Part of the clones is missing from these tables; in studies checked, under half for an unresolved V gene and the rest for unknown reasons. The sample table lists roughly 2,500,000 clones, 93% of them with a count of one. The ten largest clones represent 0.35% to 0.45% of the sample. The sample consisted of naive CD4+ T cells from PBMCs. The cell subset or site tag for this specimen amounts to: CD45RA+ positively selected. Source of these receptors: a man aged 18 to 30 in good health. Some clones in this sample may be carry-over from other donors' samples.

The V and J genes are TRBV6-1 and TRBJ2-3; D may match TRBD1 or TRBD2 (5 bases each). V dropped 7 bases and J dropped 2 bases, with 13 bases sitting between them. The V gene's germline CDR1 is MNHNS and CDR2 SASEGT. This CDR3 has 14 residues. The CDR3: CASNPGPNTDTQYF. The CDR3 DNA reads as TGTGCCAGCAACCCGGGACCCAACACAGATACGCAGTATTTT.

CDR3 protein: CASSTGPGTNEKLFF. DNA of the CDR3: TGTGCCAGCAGCACAGGGCCTGGAACTAATGAAAAACTGTTTTTT. This chain uses TRBV11-1 with TRBJ1-4; D possibly corresponds to TRBD1 (6 bases). V lost 5 bases and J 1 base, leaving 11 bases between the germline ends. The CDR3 spans 15 residues. In germline, CDR1 is SGHAT, CDR2 FQDESV (reference sequence).

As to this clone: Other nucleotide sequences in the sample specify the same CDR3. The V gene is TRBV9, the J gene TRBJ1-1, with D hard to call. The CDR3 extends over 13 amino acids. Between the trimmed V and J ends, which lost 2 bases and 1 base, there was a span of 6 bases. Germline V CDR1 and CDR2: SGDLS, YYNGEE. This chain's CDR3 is CASSVGWNTEAFF. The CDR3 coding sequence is TGTGCCAGCAGCGTTGGTTGGAACACTGAAGCTTTCTTT. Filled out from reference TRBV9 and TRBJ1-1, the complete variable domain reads DSGVTQTPKHLITATGQRVTLRCSPRSGDLSVYWYQQSLDQGLQFLIQYYNGEERAKGNILERFSAQQFPDLHSELNLSSLELGDSALYFCASSVGWNTEAFFGQGTRLTVV.